The entry that follows covers one TCR beta chain sequence. It was RNA transcripts that yielded the amplified TCR beta CDR3 regions. The HTBI primer set was used in a first-round RT-PCR of the TCR CDR3. A single record per CDR3 protein comes from TCRdb applying MiXCR to the multiplex PCR reads. The table includes hundreds of thousands of distinct CDR3 sequences, about 45% detected once. Clinical symptoms, serum thyroxine, TRAb, thyroid ultrasound and orbital computed tomography established diagnosis. The data stem from a study of T cells in Graves' hyperthyroidism and ophthalmopathy. The CDR3 extends over 15 amino acids. CDR1 is MNHEY and CDR2 is SVGAGI in the germline V gene. The V end lost 2 bases, the J end lost 5 bases, and 12 bases lay between the germline ends.

Sequenced material: peripheral blood or thyroid tissue (not recorded which). The rearrangement uses TRBV6-5 and TRBJ1-4, with a tentative D call TRBD1 (5 bases). The TCR was taken from an adult man with Graves' disease, either hyperthyroidism or ophthalmopathy (not recorded which). The CDR3 nucleotides are TGTGCCAGCAGTTACGAGGGGTTGGCGAATGAAAAACTGTTTTTT. Translating it yields CASSYEGLANEKLFF.